Sequencing of this T cell receptor beta chain was carried out in a study of control samples from healthy donors and cancer patients. V gave up 4 bases and J gave up 5 bases; unmatched junction bases: 6. Germline V lookup: CDR1 SQVTM, CDR2 ANQGSEA. The CDR3 contains 13 residues. Profiling relied on immunoSEQ multiplex PCR, and the TCRdb table lists in-frame clones only, not all of them. The sample table sets out some 190,000 clones. The rearrangement uses TRBV29-1 and TRBJ2-3; TRBD2 agrees at 7 bases. The source is a woman under 40 in good health. Sequencing was performed on blood. CDR3 region: CSVAVGEGDTQYF. CDR3 sequence (DNA): TGCAGCGTTGCCGTGGGGGAGGGAGATACGCAGTATTTT.